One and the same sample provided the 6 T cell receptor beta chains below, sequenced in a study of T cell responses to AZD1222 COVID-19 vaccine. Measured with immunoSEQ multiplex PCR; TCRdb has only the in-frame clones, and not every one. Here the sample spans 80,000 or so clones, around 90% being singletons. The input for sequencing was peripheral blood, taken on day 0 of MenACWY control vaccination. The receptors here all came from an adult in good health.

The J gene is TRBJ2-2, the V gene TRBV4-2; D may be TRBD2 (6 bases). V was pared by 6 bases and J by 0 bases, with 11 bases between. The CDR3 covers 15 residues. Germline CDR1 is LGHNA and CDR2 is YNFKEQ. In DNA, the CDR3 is TGTGCCAGCAGAGAGACTAGTCCGAACACCGGGGAGCTGTTTTTT. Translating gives CASRETSPNTGELFF.

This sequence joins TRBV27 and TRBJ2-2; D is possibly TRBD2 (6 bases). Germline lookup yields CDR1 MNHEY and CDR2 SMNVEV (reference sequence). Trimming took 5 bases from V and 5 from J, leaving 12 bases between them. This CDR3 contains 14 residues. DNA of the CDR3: TGTGCCAGCAGTCCGTTGGGAGGAACCGGGGAGCTGTTTTTT. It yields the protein CASSPLGGTGELFF.

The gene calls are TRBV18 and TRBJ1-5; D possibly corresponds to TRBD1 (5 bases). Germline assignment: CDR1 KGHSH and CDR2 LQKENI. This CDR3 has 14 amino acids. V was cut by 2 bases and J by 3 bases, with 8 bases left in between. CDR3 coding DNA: TGTGCCAGCTCACCAACAGGCCACAATCAGCCCCAGCATTTT. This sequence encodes CASSPTGHNQPQHF.

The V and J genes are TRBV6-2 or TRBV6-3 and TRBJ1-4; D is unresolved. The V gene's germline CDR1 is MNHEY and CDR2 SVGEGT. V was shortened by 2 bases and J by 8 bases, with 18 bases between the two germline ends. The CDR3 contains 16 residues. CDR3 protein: CASSYEGRLEWEKLFF. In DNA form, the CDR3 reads TGTGCCAGCAGTTACGAGGGAAGGTTGGAATGGGAAAAACTGTTTTTT.

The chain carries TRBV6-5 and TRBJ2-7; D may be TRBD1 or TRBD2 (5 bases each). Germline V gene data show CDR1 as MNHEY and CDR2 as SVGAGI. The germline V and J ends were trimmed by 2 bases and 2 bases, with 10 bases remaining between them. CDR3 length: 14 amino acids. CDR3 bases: TGTGCCAGCAGTTACGGGACGGGAACCTACGAGCAGTACTTC. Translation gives CASSYGTGTYEQYF.

The CDR3 DNA sequence: TGTGTCAGAAGCTTAGTGACACGCTTGGTTACTGAAGCTTTCTTT. Its protein is CVRSLVTRLVTEAFF. V is TRBV7-5 and J is TRBJ1-1; the tabulated D call, TRBD1, remains unverified against the DNA. TRBV7-5 is reported as a pseudogene. CDR3 length: 15 amino acids.